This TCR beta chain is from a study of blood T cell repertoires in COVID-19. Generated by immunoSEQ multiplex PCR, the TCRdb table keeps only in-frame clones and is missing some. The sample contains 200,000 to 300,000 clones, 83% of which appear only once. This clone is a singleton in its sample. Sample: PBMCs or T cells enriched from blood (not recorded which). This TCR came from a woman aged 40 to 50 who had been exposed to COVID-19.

The CDR3 DNA reads TGTGCCACCAGTGACACCGGGACAGGGACCTACAATGAGCAGTTCTTC. Its translation is CATSDTGTGTYNEQFF. This chain uses TRBV24-1 with TRBJ2-1; 9 nucleotides line up with TRBD1. This CDR3 is built from 16 residues. The J segment lost 2 bases and the V segment lost 4 bases, leaving 5 bases of the junction unmatched. The germline CDR1 and CDR2 sequences are KGHDR and SFDVKD.